This T cell receptor beta chain was profiled in a study of cytomegalovirus exposure and HLA in healthy donors. Study-level findings and limits: Most TCR sequences proved rare, with some public TCRs found in many donors. With high specificity and sensitivity, the classifier reportedly diagnosed cytomegalovirus status. It was likely that a cluster of highly shared sequence variants was a sequencing artifact. The CMV antigen specificity of a few CMV-associated chains was confirmed through in vitro analysis.

The PCR contained 60 Vbeta and 13 Jbeta primers. Sequencing was performed with immunoSEQ multiplex PCR; in TCRdb, only in-frame clones are kept and a portion is missing. The top ten clones hold 1% to 1.5% of a sample with some 140,000 clones, around four fifths of them seen once. Remarks on this clone: Its antigen is currently unknown.

The CDR3 consists of 13 residues. The ends lost 4 bases at V and 0 bases at J; junction bases unmatched: 3. The germline gives CDR1 SQVTM, CDR2 ANQGSEA. The chain uses TRBV29-1 and TRBJ2-7; 7 bases are shared with TRBD1. Sequenced: PBMCs. The clonotype was recovered from a male donor in good health and CMV-seropositive. CDR3 region: CSVGTGVSYEQYF. The DNA for the CDR3 is TGCAGCGTTGGGACAGGCGTCTCCTACGAGCAGTACTTC.